This T cell receptor (beta chain) was retrieved from a study of blood T cell repertoires in COVID-19. Study information: PBMCs, B-cell-depleted T cells, or T cells were the source of the cDNA or gDNA that made up the material.

The CDR3 spans 15 residues. CDR1 and CDR2 from the germline V gene are SGHVS and FQNEAQ. Deletions cut 1 base from V and 1 base from J, with 7 bases between. In the source study's methods: Reference gene primer amplification yielded estimated nucleated cell counts. Sequenced by immunoSEQ multiplex PCR; TCRdb stores in-frame clones only, minus some. V and J calls and clone size are those listed in that table; D and trimming were worked out from the DNA. The sample includes approximately 140,000 clones, more than 70% of them seen just once. The V gene is TRBV7-8, the J gene TRBJ2-2, with D possibly being TRBD1 (6 bases). This sequence was found in a man aged 45 to 65 with active or convalescent COVID-19. The sequencing input was peripheral blood. In DNA form, the CDR3 reads TGTGCCAGCAGCTTAGGCAGGGGGAACACCGGGGAGCTGTTTTTT. Translated: CASSLGRGNTGELFF. The variable domain in full, completed from reference TRBV7-8 and TRBJ2-2, reads GAGVSQSPRYKVAKRGQDVALRCDPISGHVSLFWYQQALGQGPEFLTYFQNEAQLDKSGLPSDRFFAERPEGSVSTLKIQRTQQEDSAVYLCASSLGRGNTGELFFGEGSRLTVL.